Listed below are T cell receptor beta chains from one sample, sequenced in a study of T cells in Graves' hyperthyroidism and ophthalmopathy. TCRdb itself ran the multiplex PCR reads through MiXCR, one entry per CDR3 protein. The table lists 640,000 or so distinct CDR3 sequences, over 12% of them singletons, with around 4% in the top ten. Sequenced: blood. The source is a woman aged 40 to 49 with Graves' ophthalmopathy. Both conserved end residues are trimmed from each CDR3. Fields, in order: clone size, J gene, V gene, CDR3 protein. Expanded clones are given a class, and other clones once, few, many or no size at all.

clone size: many; J gene: TRBJ2-6; V gene: TRBV19; CDR3 protein: ASSIDGASGANVLT
clone size: many; J gene: TRBJ2-5; V gene: TRBV6-2/TRBV6-3; CDR3 protein: ASSYGETQY
clone size: -; J gene: TRBJ2-7; V gene: TRBV28; CDR3 protein: ASSLTSGSRNYEQY
clone size: -; J gene: TRBJ2-7; V gene: TRBV11-2; CDR3 protein: ASSLVSGTAEQY
clone size: -; J gene: TRBJ1-1; V gene: TRBV29-1; CDR3 protein: SQQQGFNTEAF
clone size: -; J gene: TRBJ2-1; V gene: TRBV2; CDR3 protein: ASSERGQSYNEQF
clone size: many; J gene: TRBJ1-5; V gene: TRBV27; CDR3 protein: ASSLYGGSGNQPQH
clone size: many; J gene: TRBJ1-1; V gene: TRBV6-2/TRBV6-3; CDR3 protein: ASSYPVSGKGTEAF
clone size: many; J gene: TRBJ2-3; V gene: TRBV9; CDR3 protein: ASGASSTDTQY
clone size: many; J gene: TRBJ2-5; V gene: TRBV7-9; CDR3 protein: ASSRIAGGLETQY
clone size: -; J gene: TRBJ2-7; V gene: TRBV12-3/TRBV12-4; CDR3 protein: ASRGGAGLPYEQY
clone size: few; J gene: TRBJ2-7; V gene: TRBV29-1; CDR3 protein: SLGILGPGGYEQY
clone size: -; J gene: TRBJ2-5; V gene: TRBV28; CDR3 protein: ASSPTGTGRETQY
clone size: -; J gene: TRBJ2-7; V gene: TRBV10-3; CDR3 protein: AISSGFREQY
clone size: many; J gene: TRBJ2-5; V gene: TRBV28; CDR3 protein: ATSKGRQETQY
clone size: many; J gene: TRBJ1-5; V gene: TRBV12-3/TRBV12-4; CDR3 protein: ASSLGGASRPQH
clone size: many; J gene: TRBJ2-6; V gene: TRBV11-2; CDR3 protein: ASSLDQGTNVLT
clone size: many; J gene: TRBJ1-3; V gene: TRBV28; CDR3 protein: ASIGAGGNTIY
clone size: few; J gene: TRBJ2-2; V gene: TRBV18; CDR3 protein: ASSTRTGTNTGELF
clone size: -; J gene: TRBJ1-3; V gene: TRBV7-9; CDR3 protein: ASSFYGGAGNTIY
clone size: many; J gene: TRBJ1-1; V gene: TRBV6-5; CDR3 protein: ASRIWEYTEAF
clone size: many; J gene: TRBJ2-7; V gene: TRBV6-2/TRBV6-3; CDR3 protein: ASSSPGTRTYEQY